Detailed here is one T cell receptor beta chain. The CDR3 is 14 amino acids. V dropped 10 bases and J dropped 5 bases, with 17 bases sitting between them. The germline V gene has CDR1 LNHDA and CDR2 SQIVND (reference sequence). These data originate in a study of blood T cell repertoires in COVID-19. Study in general: The samples span acute and convalescent COVID-19 from the United States, Italy and Spain.

Assay used: immunoSEQ multiplex PCR; TCRdb lists only in-frame clones, some missing. The table includes 200,000 to 250,000 clones, 89% detected once. The sample was peripheral blood. The gene calls are TRBV19 and TRBJ2-2, with D possibly TRBD1 on 6 matching bases. This TCR was sampled from a woman in her 40s with acute or convalescent COVID-19. The CDR3 DNA is TGTGCCACCCAAGGGGACACCCTAACCGGGGAGCTGTTTTTT. Residues: CATQGDTLTGELFF.